One sample yielded the 19 T cell receptor beta chains listed below, sequenced in a study of molecular identifiers for immune sequencing clone quantification. Via MiXCR, TCRdb re-called the PCR reads, giving one row per CDR3 protein. The sample contains around 470,000 distinct CDR3 sequences, roughly a fifth of which appear only once. The specimen was naive CD8+ T cells from blood, with Jurkat cell RNA spiked in. Subset here: FACS-sorted CD8+CD4-CCR7+CD45RA+ naive T cells. The receptor set was obtained from a human donor in good health. Some libraries in this study had Jurkat cell RNA spiked in.

This clonotype was counted many times. This chain links TRBV5-5 with TRBJ2-1; 8 positions agree with TRBD2. V shed 0 bases, J shed 4 bases, and the junction held 6 bases outside the gene matches. Looked up from germline, CDR1 is SGHKS and CDR2 is YYEKEE (reference sequence). The CDR3 is 16 amino acids. The CDR3, as DNA: TGTGCCAGCAGCTTGGAAGAGCGGGGGAGATACAATGAGCAGTTCTTC. It translates to CASSLEERGRYNEQFF.

Points on this clonotype: This sequence may be a read error, since a much larger clone differs from it by one base. The CDR3 here is CASSYSAASYDQYF. In DNA form, the CDR3 reads TGTGCCAGCAGTTACTCGGCAGCTAGCTACGATCAGTACTTC. The rearrangement links TRBV6-2 or TRBV6-3 to TRBJ2-7; TRBD2 is a possible D gene (5 bases). CDR1 is MNHEY, CDR2 SVGEGT, per germline. CDR3 length: 14 amino acids.

This clonotype was detected only a few times. This rearrangement joins TRBV12-3 or TRBV12-4 to TRBJ1-5; D remains ambiguous. The CDR3 has 16 amino acids. The germline V and J ends were trimmed by 4 bases and 0 bases, with 13 bases remaining between them. As DNA, the CDR3 is TGTGCCAGCAGTTATCGGCCCAGCCTTAGCAATCAGCCCCAGCATTTT. Amino acids: CASSYRPSLSNQPQHF.

This clonotype has only a few counts. The CDR3 DNA sequence: TGTGCCAGTAGTCCCGGGGCCCGGGGCACTGAAGCTTTCTTT. Protein product: CASSPGARGTEAFF. The V call is TRBV19, the J call TRBJ1-1; a possible D gene is TRBD1 (5 bases). Germline V gives CDR1 LNHDA, CDR2 SQIVND (reference sequence). V was cut by 5 bases and J by 4 bases, with 14 bases left in between. This CDR3 is built from 14 residues.

CDR3 nucleotides: TGTGCCAGCAGGGTTGAGGGGTCCCACGAGCAGTACTTC. It yields the protein CASRVEGSHEQYF. The genes are TRBV5-6 and TRBJ2-7; either TRBD1 or TRBD2 may fit D (5 bases each). With 5 bases removed from V and 5 bases from J, the gap between germline ends came to 14 bases. The V gene's germline CDR1 is SGHDT and CDR2 YYEEEE. The CDR3 consists of 13 residues.

There are a few counts of this clonotype. The gene calls are TRBV27 and TRBJ2-1; 14 nucleotides match TRBD2. The CDR3 contains 15 residues. The junction had 6 bases not matched to a gene; V was cut back by 6 bases and J by 8 bases. Germline V gene sequence: CDR1 MNHEY, CDR2 SMNVEV (reference sequence). The CDR3 nucleotides are TGTGCCAGCAGCCAGACTAGCGGGGGGGCCCATGAGCAGTTCTTC. The encoded protein is CASSQTSGGAHEQFF.

This clonotype was found a few times. The chain recombines TRBV9 with TRBJ1-1, with D unclear. There are 14 residues in the CDR3. V lost 4 bases, J lost 4 bases, and 14 bases lay in between. Per germline, CDR1 SGDLS and CDR2 YYNGEE. This CDR3 is CASSIGPGSTEAFF. The CDR3, as DNA: TGTGCCAGCAGCATTGGACCGGGTAGCACTGAAGCTTTCTTT.

Points on this clonotype: A much larger clonotype is one base distant, so this may be a read error. Since the CDR3 does not end with the conserved phenylalanine or tryptophan, this likely comes from a read error. The chain employs TRBV5-1 and TRBJ2-7; D not certain. This CDR3 has 12 amino acids. Trimming took 1 base from V and 4 from J, leaving 6 bases between them. The germline V gene has CDR1 SGHRS and CDR2 YFSETQ. CDR3 region: CASSLNMYEQYL. DNA for the CDR3: TGCGCCAGCAGCTTGAACATGTACGAGCAGTACCTC.

In this sample, this clonotype turned up many times. The chain employs TRBV6-5 and TRBJ2-6; D gene ambiguous. Per germline, CDR1 MNHEY and CDR2 SVGAGI. The CDR3 is made up of 13 amino acids. Trimming shortened V by 2 bases and J by 4 bases, and 3 bases separated the two germline ends. The CDR3 loop reads CASSYEGANVLTF. The CDR3 DNA reads as TGTGCCAGCAGTTACGAAGGGGCCAACGTCCTGACTTTC.

Note on this clonotype: This may stem from a read error, because a much larger clone lies one nucleotide away. V is TRBV2 and J is TRBJ1-1, with D tentatively TRBD1 (5 bases). The CDR3 length is 14 residues. Germline CDR1 and CDR2: SNHLY and FYNNEI. The CDR3 sequence: CASSELTENTEALF. CDR3 coding DNA: TGTGCCAGCAGTGAATTGACAGAGAACACTGAAGCTCTCTTT.

In this sample, this clonotype turned up a few times. The V and J genes are TRBV6-2 or TRBV6-3 and TRBJ1-2, with 8 nucleotides matching TRBD1. Per the germline V gene, CDR1 is MNHEY and CDR2 is SVGEGT. This CDR3 has 13 amino acids. The V and J ends lost 7 bases and 6 bases, in that order; junction bases with no gene match: 7. The CDR3: CASTQTGGHGYTF. The DNA of the CDR3 is TGTGCCAGCACCCAAACAGGGGGTCATGGCTACACCTTC.

This clonotype was detected many times. This chain joins TRBV7-9 and TRBJ1-5; TRBD1 agrees at 7 bases. Per germline, CDR1 SEHNR and CDR2 FQNEAQ (reference sequence). The CDR3 is 14 amino acids. Trimming took 1 base from V and 10 from J; bases not matched to a gene: 7. The CDR3 loop is CASSLGDRVEPQHF. CDR3 bases: TGTGCCAGCAGCTTAGGCGACAGGGTCGAACCCCAGCATTTT.

About this clonotype: This may be a read error, as it is one base from a much larger clone. The chain links TRBV14 to TRBJ2-7; no clear D gene. Between the trimmed V and J ends, which lost 3 bases and 4 bases, there was a span of 16 bases. This CDR3 is 15 amino acids long. CDR1 and CDR2 (germline): SGHDN, FVKESK. Here the CDR3 DNA reads TGTGCCAGCAGCCATGGAGCCGGGTGGGGATACGAGCAGTACTTC. Residues: CASSHGAGWGYEQYF.

This clonotype came up a few times. The chain joins TRBV29-1 to TRBJ1-1, with D possibly matching TRBD1 (5 bases). Per the germline V gene, CDR1 is SQVTM and CDR2 is ANQGSEA. The CDR3 loop spans 13 amino acids. V lost 4 bases, J lost 0 bases, and 9 bases lay in between. The DNA of the CDR3 is TGCAGCGTTGCCGGGACGGTGAACACTGAAGCTTTCTTT. Amino acid sequence: CSVAGTVNTEAFF.

In this sample, this clonotype turned up many times. The chain has TRBV7-2 and TRBJ2-7; D may correspond to TRBD1 or TRBD2 (5 bases each). The CDR3 has 13 residues. Germline V gene data show CDR1 as SGHTA and CDR2 as FQGNSA. The V and J ends lost 3 bases and 3 bases respectively, with 9 bases between them. The CDR3 sequence is CASSFGGFYEQYF. In DNA form, the CDR3 reads TGTGCCAGCAGCTTTGGGGGTTTCTACGAGCAGTACTTC.

Many counts were recorded for this clonotype. The chain recombines TRBV19 with TRBJ2-7; D unresolved. V dropped 3 bases and J dropped 0 bases, with 6 bases sitting between them. Germline V gene sequence: CDR1 LNHDA, CDR2 SQIVND (reference sequence). CDR3 length: 13 residues. CDR3 sequence reads: CASSMASSYEQYF. The CDR3 nucleotides are TGTGCCAGTAGTATGGCCAGCTCCTACGAGCAGTACTTC. Full variable domain (outside the CDR3, taken from reference TRBV19 and TRBJ2-7): DGGITQSPKYLFRKEGQNVTLSCEQNLNHDAMYWYRQDPGQGLRLIYYSQIVNDFQKGDIAEGYSVSREKKESFPLTVTSAQKNPTAFYLCASSMASSYEQYFGPGTRLTVT.

This chain connects TRBV12-3 or TRBV12-4 to TRBJ1-6, with 7 bases lining up with TRBD1. This CDR3 comprises 14 residues. After removal of 4 bases from V and 7 bases from J, the junction contained 4 bases not matched to a gene. The CDR3 reads CASSSGTANSPLHF. For the CDR3, the DNA is TGTGCCAGCAGTTCCGGGACAGCCAATTCACCCCTCCACTTT.

V and J are TRBV7-2 and TRBJ2-7, with 11 bases fitting TRBD2. The V gene's germline CDR1 is SGHTA and CDR2 FQGNSA. V shed 5 bases and J 4 bases; nucleotides not matched to a gene: 4. This CDR3 is built from 14 residues. The CDR3 sequence: CASSHTSGGYEQYF. The CDR3, as DNA: TGTGCCAGCAGCCATACTAGCGGGGGATACGAGCAGTACTTC.

This clonotype occurred a few times. The chain uses TRBV30 and TRBJ2-7, with D perhaps matching TRBD1 or TRBD2 (5 bases each). Trimming left V 2 bases short and J 1 base short, with 12 bases between. This CDR3 is built from 14 residues. Per germline, CDR1 GTSNPN and CDR2 SVGIG (reference sequence). CDR3 amino acids: CAWSPGTSSYEQYF. The CDR3 DNA is TGTGCCTGGAGTCCCGGGACGTCATCCTACGAGCAGTACTTC.